These 14 T cell receptor beta chains were all obtained from the same sample, sequenced in a study of blood T cell repertoires in COVID-19. Data came from immunoSEQ multiplex PCR; TCRdb stores just in-frame clones and leaves some out. Of under 100,000 clones listed, approximately 84% are singletons. Sequencing input: peripheral blood. The receptors shown here come from a man older than 75 with active or convalescent COVID-19.

This chain connects TRBV19 to TRBJ1-2, with a weak D call TRBD1 (5 bases). The CDR3 is 14 residues long. CDR1 and CDR2 from the germline V gene are LNHDA and SQIVND (reference sequence). V lost 3 bases and J lost 4, with 12 bases in between. The CDR3 DNA sequence: TGTGCCAGTAGTATGTGGGGGACTAGCTATGGCTACACCTTC. The encoded protein is CASSMWGTSYGYTF.

The chain employs TRBV4-1 and TRBJ2-6; 10 positions agree with TRBD1. The junction had 7 bases not matched to a gene; V was cut back by 1 base and J by 4 bases. In germline, CDR1 is MGHRA, CDR2 YSYEKL. This CDR3 spans 18 amino acids. The CDR3 here is CASSQAPGQGIGANVLTF. CDR3 bases: TGCGCCAGCAGCCAAGCTCCGGGACAGGGGATCGGGGCCAACGTCCTGACTTTC.

The chain uses TRBV4-3 and TRBJ2-5; D might be TRBD2 (6 bases). The CDR3 length is 16 residues. V was shortened by 3 bases and J by 2 bases, with 16 bases between the two germline ends. Per the germline V gene, CDR1 is LGHNA and CDR2 is YSLEER. DNA of the CDR3: TGCGCCAGCAGCCAGGATACCCGCGGGGATCAAGAGACCCAGTACTTC. Encoded protein: CASSQDTRGDQETQYF.

This clone was found a few times. The chain is built from TRBV15 and TRBJ1-6, with 8 bases matching TRBD1. Germline V gene data show CDR1 as LNHNV and CDR2 as YYDKDF (reference sequence). The junction had 3 bases not matched to a gene; V was cut back by 1 base and J by 7 bases. The CDR3 has 15 amino acids. The CDR3 DNA reads as TGTGCCACCAGCAGAGGGCAGGGGGCGAATTCACCCCTCCACTTT. Protein: CATSRGQGANSPLHF.

To note about this clone: The sample has other DNA sequences that encode this CDR3 too. In nucleotides, the CDR3 is TGTGCCAGCAGTTGGGGGGGGGACACCGGGGAGCTGTTTTTT. Translated: CASSWGGDTGELFF. The chain employs TRBV27 and TRBJ2-2; TRBD2 matches at 7 bases. The CDR3 sequence is 14 residues long. The J segment lost 3 bases and the V segment lost 4 bases, leaving 2 bases of the junction unmatched. Germline CDR1 and CDR2: MNHEY and SMNVEV (reference sequence).

In its sample, this clone was seen a few times. The chain is built from TRBV5-1 and TRBJ2-2, with 10 nucleotides matching TRBD2. The CDR3 covers 17 residues. Trimming at V came to 1 base and at J to 0 bases, leaving 3 bases not matched to a gene. CDR1 SGHRS and CDR2 YFSETQ come from the germline V gene. CDR3 residues: CASSLSSGGSNTGELFF. In DNA, the CDR3 is TGCGCCAGCAGCTTGAGTAGCGGGGGGTCGAACACCGGGGAGCTGTTTTTT.

This chain links TRBV11-2 with TRBJ2-1, with 10 bases aligning to TRBD1. CDR1 is SGHAT and CDR2 is FQNNGV in the germline V gene. V gave up 5 bases and J gave up 6 bases; unmatched junction bases: 10. The CDR3 runs 16 residues. The CDR3 DNA sequence: TGTGCCAGCAGCCGCACACCGGGACAGGGGAGCAATGAGCAGTTCTTC. This encodes CASSRTPGQGSNEQFF.

The chain carries TRBV11-2 and TRBJ2-7; D might be TRBD2 (7 bases). Germline assignment: CDR1 SGHAT and CDR2 FQNNGV. V shed 1 base and J shed 3 bases, with 19 bases lying between them. The CDR3 has 17 residues. DNA for the CDR3: TGTGCCAGCAGCTTAGGGGGGGGCAGGGGCCTCTTCTACGAGCAGTACTTC. This codes for CASSLGGGRGLFYEQYF.

The genes are TRBV9 and TRBJ1-5; D gene uncertain. Trimming removed 0 bases from V and 1 base from J, with 8 bases in between. The CDR3 extends over 15 amino acids. Per the germline V gene, CDR1 is SGDLS and CDR2 is YYNGEE. The chain's CDR3 is CASSVVAESNQPQHF. The CDR3 bases are TGTGCCAGCAGCGTAGTGGCAGAAAGCAATCAGCCCCAGCATTTT. The full variable domain, in which reference TRBV9 and TRBJ1-5 provide the parts outside the CDR3, is DSGVTQTPKHLITATGQRVTLRCSPRSGDLSVYWYQQSLDQGLQFLIQYYNGEERAKGNILERFSAQQFPDLHSELNLSSLELGDSALYFCASSVVAESNQPQHFGDGTRLSIL.

CDR3 loop: CASSSRLAGEYEQYF. The CDR3 nucleotides are TGTGCCAGCAGCTCTCGACTAGCGGGGGAATACGAGCAGTACTTC. The rearrangement uses TRBV7-9 and TRBJ2-7, with 12 bases fitting TRBD2. The CDR3 is made up of 15 amino acids. Germline loops: CDR1 SEHNR, CDR2 FQNEAQ (reference sequence). Germline trimming cut 4 bases from V and 4 bases from J; bases unmatched to any gene: 5.

The chain joins TRBV3-1 (or the pseudogene TRBV3-2) to TRBJ2-5; 8 positions agree with TRBD2. Germline V gene sequence: CDR1 LGHDT, CDR2 YNNKEL (reference sequence). V was pared by 0 bases and J by 4 bases, with 7 bases of the junction left unmatched. The CDR3 covers 16 residues. In DNA, the CDR3 is TGTGCCAGCAGCCAAGATACCAGCGGGGGTGGAGAGACCCAGTACTTC. Translated: CASSQDTSGGGETQYF.

The chain uses TRBV6-5 and TRBJ2-5, with D possibly being TRBD2 (5 bases). This CDR3 comprises 13 residues. V lost 7 bases to trimming and J lost 1 base, with 10 bases between them. From germline, CDR1 is MNHEY and CDR2 SVGAGI. The CDR3: CASTRGPQETQYF. CDR3 bases: TGTGCCAGCACCCGCGGGCCCCAAGAGACCCAGTACTTC.

In its sample, this clone was seen a few times. This rearrangement joins TRBV12-3 or TRBV12-4 to TRBJ1-6; D may be TRBD1 (6 bases). V was shortened by 5 bases and J by 10 bases, with 12 bases between the two germline ends. This CDR3 is built from 13 residues. The CDR3: CASSTGLGSPLHF. The CDR3 DNA follows: TGTGCCAGCAGTACAGGGTTGGGGTCACCCCTCCACTTT.

This chain joins TRBV5-5 and TRBJ1-4; D is uncertain. The V and J ends lost 2 bases and 7 bases respectively, with 12 bases between them. The CDR3 spans 14 residues. Germline assignment: CDR1 SGHKS and CDR2 YYEKEE (reference sequence). CDR3 nucleotide sequence: TGTGCCAGCAGCTTCGCGGCGATTGTTGAAAAACTGTTTTTT. Protein sequence: CASSFAAIVEKLFF.